The rows below give T cell receptor beta chains drawn from one sample of a study of Graves' ophthalmopathy and Graves' hyperthyroidism. MiXCR was run by TCRdb on the multiplex PCR reads, yielding one entry per CDR3 protein. Of around 1,200,000 distinct CDR3 sequences in the sample, roughly two fifths are singletons; the top ten hold approximately 10%. Sequencing was performed on peripheral blood or thyroid tissue (not recorded which). Every receptor here comes from an adult man with Graves' hyperthyroidism. Each CDR3 is given with its conserved first and last residue. A D gene is named only where the DNA matches it firmly. A clone size is listed for some rows: how often the clone was seen (once, few, many), or a class if it is expanded.

d_gene	v_gene	abundance	j_gene	CDR3aa	CDR3nt
-	TRBV3-1	few	TRBJ1-6	CASSQAQGNSPLHF	TGTGCCAGCAGCCAAGCCCAGGGGAATTCACCCCTCCACTTT
TRBD1	TRBV29-1	many	TRBJ1-1	CSVKDRGRQAFF	TGCAGCGTGAAGGACAGGGGGCGTCAAGCTTTCTTT
-	TRBV4-3	many	TRBJ2-7	CARNKDEQYF	TGCGCCAGGAATAAAGACGAGCAGTACTTC
-	TRBV5-1	many	TRBJ2-6	CASSSRGLGIRSGANVLTF	TGCGCCAGCAGCTCGCGAGGTTTAGGGATCCGCTCTGGGGCCAACGTCCTGACTTTC
TRBD2	TRBV13	few	TRBJ2-7	CASSNSGSAYEQYF	TGTGCCAGCAGCAATAGCGGGAGCGCCTACGAGCAGTACTTC
-	TRBV12-3/TRBV12-4	-	TRBJ2-7	CASSLETRDEQYF	TGTGCCAGCAGTTTAGAGACTCGGGACGAGCAGTACTTC
-	TRBV29-1	-	TRBJ1-1	CSVCGGQVNTEAFF	TGCAGCGTCTGCGGTGGGCAGGTGAACACTGAAGCTTTCTTT
-	TRBV19	many	TRBJ1-6	CASKSVADHSPLHF	TGTGCCAGTAAGAGTGTAGCGGATCATTCACCCCTCCACTTT
-	TRBV29-1	many	TRBJ2-2	CSVARANTGELFF	TGCAGCGTTGCCAGAGCGAACACCGGGGAGCTGTTTTTT
TRBD2	TRBV19	many	TRBJ2-7	CASSREGNLWEQYF	TGTGCCAGTAGCAGGGAGGGAAATCTTTGGGAGCAGTACTTC
-	TRBV6-6	-	TRBJ1-1	CTSSYTNTEAFF	TGTACCAGCAGTTATACGAACACTGAAGCTTTCTTT
TRBD2	TRBV19	many	TRBJ2-5	CASSTGGFQETQYF	TGTGCCAGTAGTACCGGGGGGTTCCAAGAGACCCAGTACTTC
TRBD1	TRBV19	many	TRBJ1-3	CASSPTGAGNTIYF	TGTGCCAGTAGCCCGACAGGGGCGGGAAACACCATATATTTT
-	TRBV12-3/TRBV12-4	many	TRBJ1-1	CASSLEQWNTEAFF	TGTGCCAGCAGTTTAGAGCAATGGAACACTGAAGCTTTCTTT
-	TRBV15	many	TRBJ2-5	CATSRETGSLPKTQYF	TGTGCCACCAGCAGAGAGACAGGATCCCTGCCCAAGACCCAGTACTTC
-	TRBV29-1	few	TRBJ2-3	CSTSEGTTLGTQYF	TGCAGCACCTCAGAGGGGACCACCTTGGGAACGCAGTATTTT
-	TRBV4-3	few	TRBJ2-7	CASSQDTGSPYEQYF	TGCGCCAGCAGCCAAGATACCGGGAGCCCCTACGAGCAGTACTTC
-	TRBV7-9	-	TRBJ1-2	CASSPVAGGWHGYGYTF	TGTGCCAGCAGCCCCGTTGCGGGGGGGTGGCATGGCTATGGCTACACCTTC
TRBD1	TRBV18	-	TRBJ2-7	CASSPLTGTGVMNEQYF	TGTGCCAGCTCACCACTAACCGGGACAGGGGTTATGAACGAGCAGTACTTC
TRBD1	TRBV25-1	few	TRBJ1-6	CASRPGQVYNSPLHF	TGTGCCAGCCGCCCGGGACAGGTCTATAATTCACCCCTCCACTTT
-	TRBV6-5	many	TRBJ1-6	CASSDSIHNSPLHF	TGTGCCAGCAGTGACAGCATTCATAATTCACCCCTCCACTTT
TRBD1	TRBV7-8	many	TRBJ2-2	CASSYRGRGTGELFF	TGTGCCAGCAGCTACAGGGGGCGCGGCACCGGGGAGCTGTTTTTT
TRBD1	TRBV5-1	many	TRBJ1-1	CASSRSGTGNTEAFF	TGCGCCAGCAGCAGATCCGGGACAGGGAACACTGAAGCTTTCTTT
-	TRBV10-3	-	TRBJ2-7	CAWSWGAPTYEQYF	TGTGCCTGGAGTTGGGGGGCACCCACCTACGAGCAGTACTTC
-	TRBV7-8	many	TRBJ2-7	CASRGPSEQYF	TGTGCCAGCAGAGGCCCTAGCGAGCAGTACTTC
-	TRBV2	many	TRBJ2-7	CASKATKQYF	TGTGCCAGCAAGGCGACCAAGCAGTACTTC
-	TRBV10-2	-	TRBJ2-7	CASSAPLTLYEQCF	TGTGCCAGCAGCGCCCCTCTAACGCTCTACGAGCAGTGCTTC
TRBD1	TRBV27	-	TRBJ2-5	CASSPTTGVQETQYF	TGTGCCAGCAGTCCCACGACAGGGGTCCAAGAGACCCAGTACTTC
TRBD1	TRBV7-8	many	TRBJ2-7	CASSLGTGGSYEQYF	TGTGCCAGCAGCTTAGGGACAGGGGGCTCCTACGAGCAGTACTTC
-	TRBV24-1	-	TRBJ2-2	CATSDPGELFF	TGTGCCACCAGTGATCCCGGGGAGCTGTTTTTT
-	TRBV6-1	-	TRBJ1-6	CATSGQGNEPLHF	TGTGCCACCTCCGGTCAGGGAAATGAACCCCTCCACTTT
-	TRBV10-3	-	TRBJ1-6	CAISPGRPNSPLHF	TGTGCCATCAGCCCGGGACGGCCAAATTCACCCCTCCACTTT
-	TRBV12-3/TRBV12-4	few	TRBJ1-4	CASSFQGDEKLFF	TGTGCCAGCAGTTTCCAGGGCGATGAAAAACTGTTTTTT
-	TRBV9	few	TRBJ2-7	CASSQERGLHEQYF	TGCGCCAGCAGCCAAGAGAGAGGGCTCCACGAGCAGTACTTC
-	TRBV3-1	-	TRBJ1-4	CASSPRGSGEKLFF	TGTGCCAGCAGCCCAAGAGGGTCCGGTGAAAAACTGTTTTTT
TRBD1	TRBV7-2	-	TRBJ1-4	CASSQGDREDEKLFF	TGCGCCAGCAGCCAAGGGGACAGGGAGGATGAAAAACTGTTTTTT
TRBD1	TRBV7-2	-	TRBJ2-7	CASSQGTGIGYEQYF	TGTGCCAGCAGCCAAGGGACAGGGATAGGCTACGAGCAGTACTTC
-	TRBV29-1	-	TRBJ2-7	CSVVGGVHYEQYF	TGCAGCGTTGTAGGGGGAGTTCACTACGAGCAGTACTTC
-	TRBV27	-	TRBJ2-7	CASSLRDKSYEQYF	TGTGCCAGCAGTTTACGGGACAAGTCCTACGAGCAGTACTTC
-	TRBV12-3/TRBV12-4	many	TRBJ1-4	CASSSGGGKEKLFF	TGTGCCAGCAGTTCCGGGGGCGGAAAGGAAAAACTGTTTTTT
-	TRBV20-1	few	TRBJ2-7	CSARDDLGRLDSYEQYF	TGCAGTGCTAGGGACGATTTGGGCAGACTTGATTCCTACGAGCAGTACTTC
TRBD1	TRBV7-8	once	TRBJ2-2	CASRSGTGTANTGELFF	TGTGCCAGCAGGTCTGGGACAGGGACCGCGAACACCGGGGAGCTGTTTTTT
-	TRBV4-3	few	TRBJ2-6	CASSQDLRTRTTGANVLTF	TGCGCCAGCAGCCAAGATCTGAGAACCCGAACTACTGGGGCCAACGTCCTGACTTTC
TRBD1	TRBV29-1	-	TRBJ1-3	CSVGTGGTIYF	TGCAGCGTGGGCACAGGGGGCACCATATATTTT
-	TRBV7-2	-	TRBJ2-5	CASSERAMGETQYF	TGTGCCAGCAGTGAACGGGCTATGGGAGAGACCCAGTACTTC
-	TRBV29-1	-	TRBJ1-1	CSVERLAGAEAFF	TGCAGCGTTGAAAGGTTGGCGGGGGCTGAAGCTTTCTTT
-	TRBV14	-	TRBJ1-6	CASSRFDSYNSPLHF	TGTGCCAGCAGCCGGTTCGACAGCTATAATTCACCCCTCCACTTT
-	TRBV12-3/TRBV12-4	-	TRBJ2-7	CASFPGNYEQYF	TGTGCCAGCTTTCCCGGAAACTACGAGCAGTACTTC
TRBD1	TRBV6-5	many	TRBJ1-4	CASRRTGPEKLFF	TGTGCCAGCAGAAGGACAGGGCCCGAAAAACTGTTTTTT